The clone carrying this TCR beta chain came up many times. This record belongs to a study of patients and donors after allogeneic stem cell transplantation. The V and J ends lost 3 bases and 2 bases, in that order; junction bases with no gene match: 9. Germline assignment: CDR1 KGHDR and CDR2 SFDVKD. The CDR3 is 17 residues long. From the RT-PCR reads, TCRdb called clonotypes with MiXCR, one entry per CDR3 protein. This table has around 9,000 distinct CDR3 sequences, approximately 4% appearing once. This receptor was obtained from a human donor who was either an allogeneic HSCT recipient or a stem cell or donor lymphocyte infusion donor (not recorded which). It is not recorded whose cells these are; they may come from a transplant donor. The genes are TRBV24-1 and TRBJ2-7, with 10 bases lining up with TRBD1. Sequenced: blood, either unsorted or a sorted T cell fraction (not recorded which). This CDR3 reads CATSDTPGTGEPYEQYF. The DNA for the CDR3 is TGTGCCACCAGTGATACCCCCGGGACAGGGGAGCCCTACGAGCAGTACTTC.